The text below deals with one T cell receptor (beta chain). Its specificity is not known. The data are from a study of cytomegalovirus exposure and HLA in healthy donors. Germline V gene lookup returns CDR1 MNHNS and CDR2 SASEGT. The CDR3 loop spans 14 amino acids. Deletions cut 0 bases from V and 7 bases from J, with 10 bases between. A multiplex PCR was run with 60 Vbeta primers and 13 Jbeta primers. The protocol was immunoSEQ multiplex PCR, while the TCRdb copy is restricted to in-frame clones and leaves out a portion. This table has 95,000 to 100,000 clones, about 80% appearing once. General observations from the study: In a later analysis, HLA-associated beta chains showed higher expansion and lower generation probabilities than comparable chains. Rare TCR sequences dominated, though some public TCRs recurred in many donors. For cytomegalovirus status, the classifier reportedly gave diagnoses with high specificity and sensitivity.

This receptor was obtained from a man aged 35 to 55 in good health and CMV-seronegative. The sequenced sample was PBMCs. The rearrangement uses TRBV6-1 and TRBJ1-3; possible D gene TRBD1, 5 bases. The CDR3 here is CASSEAGGLNTIYF. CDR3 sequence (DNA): TGTGCCAGCAGTGAAGCGGGGGGGTTGAACACCATATATTTT.